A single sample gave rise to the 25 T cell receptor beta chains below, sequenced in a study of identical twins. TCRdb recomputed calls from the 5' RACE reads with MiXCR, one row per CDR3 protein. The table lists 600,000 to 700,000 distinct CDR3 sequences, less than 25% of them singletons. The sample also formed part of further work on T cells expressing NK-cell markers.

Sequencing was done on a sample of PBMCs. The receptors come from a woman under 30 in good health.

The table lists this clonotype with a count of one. The CDR3 spells CASNLEAYRPDTQYF. Written as DNA, the CDR3 is TGCGCCAGCAACCTTGAGGCTTATAGGCCAGATACGCAGTATTTT. The rearrangement links TRBV10-2 to TRBJ2-3; unclear D gene. This CDR3 is built from 15 residues. Trimming took off 7 bases at V and 4 bases at J, with 18 bases between the two ends. Germline V gene sequence: CDR1 WSHSY, CDR2 SAAADI.

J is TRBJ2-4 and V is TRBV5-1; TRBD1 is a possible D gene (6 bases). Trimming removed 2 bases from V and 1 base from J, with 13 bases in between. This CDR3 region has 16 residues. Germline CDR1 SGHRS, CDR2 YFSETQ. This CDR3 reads CASSFWGREAKNIQYF. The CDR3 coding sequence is TGCGCCAGCAGCTTTTGGGGGCGCGAGGCCAAAAACATTCAGTACTTC.

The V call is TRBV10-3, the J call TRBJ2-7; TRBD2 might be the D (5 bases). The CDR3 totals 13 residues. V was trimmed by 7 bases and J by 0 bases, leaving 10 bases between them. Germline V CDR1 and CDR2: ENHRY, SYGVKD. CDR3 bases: TGTGCCATCAACGAGCGGAGCTCCTACGAGCAGTACTTC. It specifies CAINERSSYEQYF.

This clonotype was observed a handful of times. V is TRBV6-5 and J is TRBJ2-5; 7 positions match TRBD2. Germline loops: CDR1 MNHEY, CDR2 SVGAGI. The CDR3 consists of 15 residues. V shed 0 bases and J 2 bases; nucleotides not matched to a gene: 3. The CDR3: CASSYSQRGQETQYF. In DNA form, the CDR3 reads TGTGCCAGCAGTTACTCCCAGCGGGGACAAGAGACCCAGTACTTC.

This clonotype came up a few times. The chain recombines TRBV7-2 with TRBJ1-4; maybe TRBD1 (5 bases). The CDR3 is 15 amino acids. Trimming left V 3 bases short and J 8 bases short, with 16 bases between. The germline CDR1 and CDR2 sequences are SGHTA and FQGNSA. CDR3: CASSFQGSTGEKLFF. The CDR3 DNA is TGTGCCAGCAGCTTCCAGGGATCTACCGGCGAAAAACTGTTTTTT.

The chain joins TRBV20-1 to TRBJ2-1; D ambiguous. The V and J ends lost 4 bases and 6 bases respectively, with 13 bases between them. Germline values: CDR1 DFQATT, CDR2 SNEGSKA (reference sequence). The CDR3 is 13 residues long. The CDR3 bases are TGCAGTGCTAATTCCAGGTTCTTCAATGAGCAGTTCTTC. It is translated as CSANSRFFNEQFF.

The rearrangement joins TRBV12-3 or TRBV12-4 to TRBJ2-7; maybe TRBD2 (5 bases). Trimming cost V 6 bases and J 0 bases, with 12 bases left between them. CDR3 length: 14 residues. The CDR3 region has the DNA TGTGCCAGCAGACCTTCGAGCGGCTCCTACGAGCAGTACTTC. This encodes CASRPSSGSYEQYF.

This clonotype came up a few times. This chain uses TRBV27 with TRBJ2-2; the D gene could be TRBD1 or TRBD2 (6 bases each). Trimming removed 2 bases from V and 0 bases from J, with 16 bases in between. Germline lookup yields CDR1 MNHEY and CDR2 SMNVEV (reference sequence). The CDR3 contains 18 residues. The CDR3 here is CASSLKVGGGANTGELFF. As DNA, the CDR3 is TGTGCCAGCAGTTTAAAGGTTGGAGGGGGAGCGAACACCGGGGAGCTGTTTTTT.

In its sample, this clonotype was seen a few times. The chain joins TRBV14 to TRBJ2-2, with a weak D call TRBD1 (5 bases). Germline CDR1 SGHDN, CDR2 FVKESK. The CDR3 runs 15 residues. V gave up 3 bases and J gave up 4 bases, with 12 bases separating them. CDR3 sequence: CASSQGLASTGELFF. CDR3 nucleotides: TGTGCCAGCAGCCAGGGGCTCGCGAGCACCGGGGAGCTGTTTTTT.

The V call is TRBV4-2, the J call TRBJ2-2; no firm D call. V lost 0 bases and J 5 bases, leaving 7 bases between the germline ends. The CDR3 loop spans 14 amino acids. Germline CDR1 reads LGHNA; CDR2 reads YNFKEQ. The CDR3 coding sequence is TGTGCCAGCAGCCAAGATCCCCCGACCGGGGAGCTGTTTTTT. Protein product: CASSQDPPTGELFF.

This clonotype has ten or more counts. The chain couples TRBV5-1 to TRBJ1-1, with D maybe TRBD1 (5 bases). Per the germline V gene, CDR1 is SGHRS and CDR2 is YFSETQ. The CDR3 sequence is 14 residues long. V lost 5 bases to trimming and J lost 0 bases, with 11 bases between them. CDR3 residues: CASRGRLMNTEAFF. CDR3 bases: TGCGCCAGCAGGGGACGGCTCATGAACACTGAAGCTTTCTTT.

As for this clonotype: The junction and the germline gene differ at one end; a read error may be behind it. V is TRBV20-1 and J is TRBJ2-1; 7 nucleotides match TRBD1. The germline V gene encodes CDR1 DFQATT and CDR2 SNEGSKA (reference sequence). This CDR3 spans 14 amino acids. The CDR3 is CSARGQALLHEQFF. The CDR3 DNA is TGCAGTGCCAGAGGACAGGCCCTACTCCATGAGCAGTTCTTC.

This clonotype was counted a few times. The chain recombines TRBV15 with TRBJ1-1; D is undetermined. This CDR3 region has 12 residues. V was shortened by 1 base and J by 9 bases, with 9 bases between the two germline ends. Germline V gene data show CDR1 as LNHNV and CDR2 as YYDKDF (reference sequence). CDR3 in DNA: TGTGCCACCAGCAGAGGATCCCTGAAAGCTTTCTTT. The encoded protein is CATSRGSLKAFF.

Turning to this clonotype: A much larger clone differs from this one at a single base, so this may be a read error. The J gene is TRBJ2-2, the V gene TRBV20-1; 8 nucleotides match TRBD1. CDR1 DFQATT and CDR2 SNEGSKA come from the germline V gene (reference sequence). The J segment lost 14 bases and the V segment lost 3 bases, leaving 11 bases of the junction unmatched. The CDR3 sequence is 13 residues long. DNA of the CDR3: TGCAGTGCTAGCCGCAGGACAGGGTTTGAACTGTTTTTT. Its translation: CSASRRTGFELFF.

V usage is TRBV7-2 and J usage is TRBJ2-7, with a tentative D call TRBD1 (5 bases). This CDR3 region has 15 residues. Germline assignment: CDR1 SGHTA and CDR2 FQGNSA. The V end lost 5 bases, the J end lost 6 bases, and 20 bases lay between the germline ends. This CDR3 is CASSRKGDWRVEQYF. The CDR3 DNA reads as TGTGCCAGCAGCCGGAAAGGGGATTGGCGCGTCGAGCAGTACTTC.

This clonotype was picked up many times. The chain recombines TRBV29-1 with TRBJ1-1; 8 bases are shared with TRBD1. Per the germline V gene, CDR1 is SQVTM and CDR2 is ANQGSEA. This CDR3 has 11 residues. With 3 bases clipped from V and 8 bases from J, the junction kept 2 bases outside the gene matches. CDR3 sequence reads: CSVDRGREAFF. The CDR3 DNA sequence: TGCAGCGTTGACAGGGGGCGGGAAGCTTTCTTT.

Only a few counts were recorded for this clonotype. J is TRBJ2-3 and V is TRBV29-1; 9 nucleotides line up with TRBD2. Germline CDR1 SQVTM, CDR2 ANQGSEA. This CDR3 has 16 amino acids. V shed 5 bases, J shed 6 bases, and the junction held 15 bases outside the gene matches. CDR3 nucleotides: TGCAGCGTTCCAAGAAGGGGCGGGAGGGTTTCCGATACGCAGTATTTT. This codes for CSVPRRGGRVSDTQYF.

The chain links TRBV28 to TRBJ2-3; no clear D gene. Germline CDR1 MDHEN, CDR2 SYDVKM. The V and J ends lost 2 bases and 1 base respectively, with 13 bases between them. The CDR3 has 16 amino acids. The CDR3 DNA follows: TGTGCCAGCAGTTTAGTACGAGCGTACGGCACAGATACGCAGTATTTT. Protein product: CASSLVRAYGTDTQYF.

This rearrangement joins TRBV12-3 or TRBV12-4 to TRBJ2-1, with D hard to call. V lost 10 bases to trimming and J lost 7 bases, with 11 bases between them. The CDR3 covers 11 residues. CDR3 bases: TGTGCCACCAATCACGGGAATGAGCAGTTCTTC. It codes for CATNHGNEQFF.

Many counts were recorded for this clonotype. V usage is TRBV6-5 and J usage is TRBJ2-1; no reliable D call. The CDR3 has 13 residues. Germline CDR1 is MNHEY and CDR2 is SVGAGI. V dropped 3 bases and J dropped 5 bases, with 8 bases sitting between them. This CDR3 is CASSYAIDNEQFF. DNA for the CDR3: TGTGCCAGCAGTTATGCGATCGACAATGAGCAGTTCTTC.

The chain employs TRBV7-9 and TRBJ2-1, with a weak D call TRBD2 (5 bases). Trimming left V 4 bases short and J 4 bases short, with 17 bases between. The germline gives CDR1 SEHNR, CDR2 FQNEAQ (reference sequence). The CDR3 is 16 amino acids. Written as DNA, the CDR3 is TGTGCCAGCAGCTCCCCCGCGGGCGGTTCTTACAATGAGCAGTTCTTC. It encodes CASSSPAGGSYNEQFF.

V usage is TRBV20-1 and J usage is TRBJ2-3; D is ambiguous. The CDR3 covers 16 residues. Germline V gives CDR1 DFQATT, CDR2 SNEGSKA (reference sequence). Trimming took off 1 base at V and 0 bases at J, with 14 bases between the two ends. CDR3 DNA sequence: TGCAGTGCTAGAGTCCCCGTACTTTCTAGCACAGATACGCAGTATTTT. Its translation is CSARVPVLSSTDTQYF.

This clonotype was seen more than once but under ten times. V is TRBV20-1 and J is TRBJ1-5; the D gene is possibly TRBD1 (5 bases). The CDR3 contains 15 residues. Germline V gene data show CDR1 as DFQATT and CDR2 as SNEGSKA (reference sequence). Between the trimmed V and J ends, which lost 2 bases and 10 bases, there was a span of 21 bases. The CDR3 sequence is CSARRGGFPISPQHF. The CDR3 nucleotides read TGCAGTGCTAGACGGGGCGGCTTTCCTATCAGCCCCCAGCATTTT.

As DNA, the CDR3 is TGCAGCGTCCTGGGGGGCAGGGACGCAGATACGCAGTATTTT. Its translation: CSVLGGRDADTQYF. The gene calls are TRBV29-1 and TRBJ2-3, with D perhaps being TRBD1 or TRBD2 (6 bases each). The germline V gene has CDR1 SQVTM and CDR2 ANQGSEA. The CDR3 length is 14 residues. Trimming left V 6 bases short and J 4 bases short, with 17 bases between.

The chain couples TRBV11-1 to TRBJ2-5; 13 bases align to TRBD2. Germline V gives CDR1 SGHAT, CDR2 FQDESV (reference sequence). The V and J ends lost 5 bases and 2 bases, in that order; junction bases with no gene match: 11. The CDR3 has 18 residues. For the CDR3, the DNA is TGTGCCAGCAGCGTCTGGACTAGCGGGGGACGAAAACAAGAGACCCAGTACTTC. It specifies CASSVWTSGGRKQETQYF. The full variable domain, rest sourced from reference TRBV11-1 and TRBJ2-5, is EAEVAQSPRYKITEKSQAVAFWCDPISGHATLYWYRQILGQGPELLVQFQDESVVDDSQLPKDRFSAERLKGVDSTLKIQPAELGDSAMYLCASSVWTSGGRKQETQYFGPGTRLLVL.